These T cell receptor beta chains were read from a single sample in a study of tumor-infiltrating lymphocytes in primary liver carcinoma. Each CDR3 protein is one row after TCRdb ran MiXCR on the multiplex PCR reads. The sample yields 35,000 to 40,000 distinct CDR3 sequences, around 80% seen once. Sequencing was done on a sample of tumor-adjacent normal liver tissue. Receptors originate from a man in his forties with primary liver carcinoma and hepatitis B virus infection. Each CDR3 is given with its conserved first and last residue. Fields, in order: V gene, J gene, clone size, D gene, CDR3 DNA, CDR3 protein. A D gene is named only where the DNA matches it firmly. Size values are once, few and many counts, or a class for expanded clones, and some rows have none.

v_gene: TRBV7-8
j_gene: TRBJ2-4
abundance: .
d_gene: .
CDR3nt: TGTGCCAGCAGCTTAGGGATAGCAGGAGGTACCATTCATTACTTC
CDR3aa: CASSLGIAGGTIHYF

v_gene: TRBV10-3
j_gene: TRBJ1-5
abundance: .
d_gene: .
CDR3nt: TGTGCCATCAGAGAGCAAACAGGTCAGCCCCAGTATTTC
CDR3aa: CAIREQTGQPQYF

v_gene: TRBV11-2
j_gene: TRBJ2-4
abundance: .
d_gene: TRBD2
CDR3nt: TGTGCCATCAGCTCCGGGAGGGGGGATAACATTCAGTACTTC
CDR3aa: CAISSGRGDNIQYF

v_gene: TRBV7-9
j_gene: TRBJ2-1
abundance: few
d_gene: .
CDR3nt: TGTGCCAGCAGCTTATCACTCTCTAGTCGTGAGCAGTTCTTC
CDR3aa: CASSLSLSSREQFF

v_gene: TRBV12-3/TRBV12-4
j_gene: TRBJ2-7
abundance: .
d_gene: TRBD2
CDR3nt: TGTGCCAGCCGCTTGGATCTCGGCACTAGCGTCTACGAGCAGTACTTC
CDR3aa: CASRLDLGTSVYEQYF

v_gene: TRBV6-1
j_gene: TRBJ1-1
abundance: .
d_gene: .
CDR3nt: TGTGTCAGCAGAAAAGAGATGAATACTGAAGCTTTCTTT
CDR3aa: CVSRKEMNTEAFF

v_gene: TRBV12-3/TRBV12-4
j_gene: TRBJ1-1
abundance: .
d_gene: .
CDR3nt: TGTGCTAGCAGTCCTGGGCGGGCCCTTTCGCCTTTCTTT
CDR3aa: CASSPGRALSPFF

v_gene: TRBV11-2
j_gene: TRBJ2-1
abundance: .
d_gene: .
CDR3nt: TGTGCCAGCAGCTTAGATCTGGGGACCTACAATGAGCAGTTCTTC
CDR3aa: CASSLDLGTYNEQFF

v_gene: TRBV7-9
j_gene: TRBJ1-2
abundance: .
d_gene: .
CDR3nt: TGTGCCAGTAGCTTAGATGACCTGTACTATGGCTACACCTTC
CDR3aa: CASSLDDLYYGYTF

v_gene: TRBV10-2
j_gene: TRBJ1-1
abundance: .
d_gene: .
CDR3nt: TGCGCCTGCGGTGAAGTAGAAGACACTGAAGCTTTCTTT
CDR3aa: CACGEVEDTEAFF

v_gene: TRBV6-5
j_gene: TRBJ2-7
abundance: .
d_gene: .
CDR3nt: TGTGCCATAATAGAAGCGAGTCTCTACGAGCAGTACTTT
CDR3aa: CAIIEASLYEQYF

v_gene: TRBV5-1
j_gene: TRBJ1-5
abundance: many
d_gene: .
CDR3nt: TGCGCCAGCAGCTTGGCGACGGGGTTTAGCAATCAGCCCCAGCATTTT
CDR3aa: CASSLATGFSNQPQHF

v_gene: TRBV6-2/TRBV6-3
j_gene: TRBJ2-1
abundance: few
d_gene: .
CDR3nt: TGTGACAGCAGTTACAGCAGCTCATACAATGAGCAGTTCTTC
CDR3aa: CDSSYSSSYNEQFF

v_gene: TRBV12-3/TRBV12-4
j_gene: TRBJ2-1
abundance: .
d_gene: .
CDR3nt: TGTGCCGGCAGTGGCCCCCGGCGGACCCCTCCTGATGAGCAGTTCTTC
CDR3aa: CAGSGPRRTPPDEQFF

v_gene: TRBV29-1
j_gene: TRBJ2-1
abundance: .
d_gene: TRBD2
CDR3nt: TGCAGTGTTGAAGACACTAGCGGGAGGGATTATGAGCGGTTCTTC
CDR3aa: CSVEDTSGRDYERFF

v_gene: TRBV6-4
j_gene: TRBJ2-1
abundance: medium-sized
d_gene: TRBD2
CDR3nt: TGTGCCAGCAGCCTAAAAGGGACTAGCGGGAACAATGAGCAGTTCTTC
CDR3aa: CASSLKGTSGNNEQFF

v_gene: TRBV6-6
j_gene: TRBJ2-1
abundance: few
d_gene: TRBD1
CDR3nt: TGTGCCAGCAGTTGCTCTGTGGGACAGGGCATACACAATGAGCAGTTCTTC
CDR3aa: CASSCSVGQGIHNEQFF

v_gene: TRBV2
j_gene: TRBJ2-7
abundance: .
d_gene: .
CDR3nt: TGTGCCAGCAGTCTCTACAAGGACAACGAGCAGTACTTC
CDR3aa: CASSLYKDNEQYF

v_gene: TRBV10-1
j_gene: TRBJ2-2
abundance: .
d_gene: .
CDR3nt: TGCACCAGCTTCGACGGCACAGACACTGGGGAGCTGTTTTTT
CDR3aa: CTSFDGTDTGELFF

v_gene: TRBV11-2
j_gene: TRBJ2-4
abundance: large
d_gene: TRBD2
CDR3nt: TGTGCCAGCAGCTTAAGCGCTAGCGGTAACATTCAGTACTTC
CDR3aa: CASSLSASGNIQYF

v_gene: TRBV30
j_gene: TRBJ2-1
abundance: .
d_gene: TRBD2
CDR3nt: TGTGCTTGGAGTGTGCTAGCGGCCAACTCCTACAATGAGCAGTTCTTC
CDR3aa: CAWSVLAANSYNEQFF

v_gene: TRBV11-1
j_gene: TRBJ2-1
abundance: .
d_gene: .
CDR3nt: TGTGGTAGCAGCGACTCTAGCTCATCCTACTATGAGCAGTTCTTC
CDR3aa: CGSSDSSSSYYEQFF

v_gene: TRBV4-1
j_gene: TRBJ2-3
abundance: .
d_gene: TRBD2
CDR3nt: TGTGCCAGCAGCCGGGCTAGCGGGATCACAGATACGCCGTATTTT
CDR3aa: CASSRASGITDTPYF

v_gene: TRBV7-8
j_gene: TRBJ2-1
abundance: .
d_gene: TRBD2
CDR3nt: TGTGCCAACAGCCTGACTAGCGGGAGGGACGATGAGCAGTTCTTC
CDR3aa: CANSLTSGRDDEQFF

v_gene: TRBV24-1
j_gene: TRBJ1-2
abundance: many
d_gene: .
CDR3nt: TGTGCCACCAGTGAAGGGTTTGGCTACACCTTC
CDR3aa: CATSEGFGYTF

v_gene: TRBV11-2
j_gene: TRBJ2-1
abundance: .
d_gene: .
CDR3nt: TGTGCCAGCGGCAGGTCAGGCGGTGAGCAGTTCTTC
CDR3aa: CASGRSGGEQFF

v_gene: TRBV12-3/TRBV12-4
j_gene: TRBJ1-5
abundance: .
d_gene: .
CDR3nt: TGTGCACGCGGTTCTCCGGGACACGTTAGAAATCAGCCCCAGCATTTT
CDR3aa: CARGSPGHVRNQPQHF

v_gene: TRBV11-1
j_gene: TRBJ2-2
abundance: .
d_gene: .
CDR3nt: TGTGTCAGCAGCCCCTCGGGGGGCACACCCGGGGAGCTCTTTTTT
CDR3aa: CVSSPSGGTPGELFF

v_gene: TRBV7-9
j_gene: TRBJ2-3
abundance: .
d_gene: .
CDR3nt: TGTGCCAGCAGCCCCGGGAGTGGCTCAGATACGCAGTATTTT
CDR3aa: CASSPGSGSDTQYF

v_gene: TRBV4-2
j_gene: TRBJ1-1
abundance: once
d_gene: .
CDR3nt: TGTGCCAGCAGCCAGGGGAATTGGGGAACTGAAACCTTCTTT
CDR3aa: CASSQGNWGTETFF

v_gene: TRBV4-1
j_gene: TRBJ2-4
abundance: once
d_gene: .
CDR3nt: TGCGCCAGCAGCCAAGATCCCGGTGCAAAAGCCAATAACATTCAGTGCTTC
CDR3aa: CASSQDPGAKANNIQCF

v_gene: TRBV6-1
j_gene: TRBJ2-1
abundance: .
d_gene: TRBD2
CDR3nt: TGTGCCAGCACTGAAGATGCGGGAGGATACAATGAGCAATTCTTC
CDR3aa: CASTEDAGGYNEQFF

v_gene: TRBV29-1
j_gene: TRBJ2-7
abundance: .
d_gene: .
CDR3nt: TGCAGCGTTGCCCCCCGGGGCTCCACCTTCGAGCAGTACTTC
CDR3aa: CSVAPRGSTFEQYF

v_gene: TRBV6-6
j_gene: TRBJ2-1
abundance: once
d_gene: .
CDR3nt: TGTGCCAGCAGATACTCGATCGAGCGCAATGAGCAATTCTTC
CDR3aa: CASRYSIERNEQFF

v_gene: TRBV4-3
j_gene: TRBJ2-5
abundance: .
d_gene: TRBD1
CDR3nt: TGCGCCAGTAGCCATCGGGGACAGTGTGAGGAGACCCAGCACTTC
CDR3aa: CASSHRGQCEETQHF

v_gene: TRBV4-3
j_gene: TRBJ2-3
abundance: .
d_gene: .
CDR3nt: TGCGCCAACAGCCTTGGAGATAGCGCCACAGATACGCAATATTTT
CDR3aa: CANSLGDSATDTQYF

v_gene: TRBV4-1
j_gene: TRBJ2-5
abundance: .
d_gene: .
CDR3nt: TGCGCCAGCAGCCAAGACGAGGCAGAGACCCAGTACTTC
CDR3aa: CASSQDEAETQYF

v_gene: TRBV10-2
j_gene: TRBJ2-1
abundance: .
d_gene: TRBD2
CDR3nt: TGCGCCAGCAGTGAGGTACTAGCGGGAAATCTTGAGCAGTTTTTC
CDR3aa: CASSEVLAGNLEQFF

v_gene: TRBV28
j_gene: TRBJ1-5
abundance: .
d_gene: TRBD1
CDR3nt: TGTACCAACAGTTTGACAGGGGGAACGCGACCCCAGCATTTT
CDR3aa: CTNSLTGGTRPQHF

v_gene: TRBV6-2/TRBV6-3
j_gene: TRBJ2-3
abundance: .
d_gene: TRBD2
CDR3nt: TGTGCCAGCAGTTACTACGTTCCGGCGGGGGATACAGATACGCAGTATTTT
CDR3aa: CASSYYVPAGDTDTQYF

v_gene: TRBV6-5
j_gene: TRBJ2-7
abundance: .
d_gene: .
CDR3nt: TGTACCAGCAAAATAGCGGATAGCTACGAGCAGTACTTC
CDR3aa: CTSKIADSYEQYF

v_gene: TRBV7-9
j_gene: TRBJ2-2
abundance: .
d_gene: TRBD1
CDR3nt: TGTGCCAGCAGCTCTGGACAGGTGGGCGGGGAGCTGTTTTTT
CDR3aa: CASSSGQVGGELFF

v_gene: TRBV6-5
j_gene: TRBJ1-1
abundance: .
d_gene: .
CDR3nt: TGTGCCAGCAGTAGGAGAGGGGAAACAGAAGTTTTCTTT
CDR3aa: CASSRRGETEVFF

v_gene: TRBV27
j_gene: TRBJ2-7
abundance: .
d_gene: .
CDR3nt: TGTGCCAGCAGTTTAGGGGAGCATTACTTC
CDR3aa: CASSLGEHYF

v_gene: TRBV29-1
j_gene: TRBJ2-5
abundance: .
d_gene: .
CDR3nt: TGCAGCGGGAGACAGTTCCGGCAACAGACTCAGTACTTC
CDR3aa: CSGRQFRQQTQYF

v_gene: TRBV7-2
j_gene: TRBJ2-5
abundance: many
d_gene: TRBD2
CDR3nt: TGTGCCATCATGACTAGCGTGGAGACCCAGTACTTC
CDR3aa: CAIMTSVETQYF

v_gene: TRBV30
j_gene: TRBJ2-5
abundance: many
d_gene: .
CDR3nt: TGTGCCTTAAACACAGGGGGGGCAGAGACCCAGTACTTC
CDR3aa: CALNTGGAETQYF

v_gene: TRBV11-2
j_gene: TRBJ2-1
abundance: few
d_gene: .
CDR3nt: TGTGCCAGCAGCGGGTCAGGCGGTGAGCAGTTCTTC
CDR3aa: CASSGSGGEQFF

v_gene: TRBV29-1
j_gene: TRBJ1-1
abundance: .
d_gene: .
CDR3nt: TGCAGAGCAAAAGGGTTGTTGAACACTGAAGCTTTCTTT
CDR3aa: CRAKGLLNTEAFF

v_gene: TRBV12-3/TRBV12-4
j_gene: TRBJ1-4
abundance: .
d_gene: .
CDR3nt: TGTGTCAGTAGTTTAGCCAGGACTGAAAAACTGTTTTTT
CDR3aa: CVSSLARTEKLFF